This record covers a single T cell receptor (beta chain). As yet, its antigen is unknown. Unique molecular identifiers were incorporated during preparation of the TCRbeta library. A single record per CDR3 protein comes from TCRdb applying MiXCR to the PCR reads. The table shows approximately 980,000 distinct CDR3 sequences, with about 26% occurring only once. This record belongs to a study of T-cell reconstitution after alpha-beta-depleted transplantation in children. Study-level points and caveats: After one year, T-cell counts and TCRbeta diversity mostly came from new T cells.

This receptor was identified in a boy younger than two who had a stem cell transplant for SCID, so the T cells may come from the graft donor. This specimen consisted of PBMCs, mostly from graft donor cells, obtained 360 days after TCRalphabeta/CD19-depleted stem cell transplant.

CDR3 DNA: TGTGCCAGCTCAAGCAGGGTCGCCGAGCAGTACTTC. Its translation is CASSSRVAEQYF. The rearrangement uses TRBV18 and TRBJ2-7, with D possibly TRBD1 on 5 matching bases. The CDR3 is made up of 12 amino acids. CDR1 is KGHSH, CDR2 LQKENI, per germline. V shed 5 bases and J shed 6 bases, with 11 bases lying between them.